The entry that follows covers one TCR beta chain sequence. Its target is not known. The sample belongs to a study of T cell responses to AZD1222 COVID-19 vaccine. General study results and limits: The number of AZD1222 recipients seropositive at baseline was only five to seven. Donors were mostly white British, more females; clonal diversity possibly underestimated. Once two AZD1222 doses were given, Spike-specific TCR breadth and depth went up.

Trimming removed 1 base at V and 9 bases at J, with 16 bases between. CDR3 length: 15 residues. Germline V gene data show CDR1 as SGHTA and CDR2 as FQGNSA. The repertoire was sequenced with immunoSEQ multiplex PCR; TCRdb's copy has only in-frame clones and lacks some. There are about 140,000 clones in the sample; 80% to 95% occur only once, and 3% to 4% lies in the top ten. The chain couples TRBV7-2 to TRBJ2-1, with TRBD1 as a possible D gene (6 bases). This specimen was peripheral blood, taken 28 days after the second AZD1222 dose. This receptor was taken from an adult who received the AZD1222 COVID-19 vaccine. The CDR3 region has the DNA TGTGCCAGCAGCTTAGTTTCAGGGGCTTCTTCTGAGCAGTTCTTC. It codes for CASSLVSGASSEQFF.